This is a list of T cell receptor beta chains from one sample in a study of blood T cell repertoires in COVID-19. Assay: immunoSEQ multiplex PCR; the TCRdb copy retains only in-frame clones and omits some. The table lists about 120,000 clones, approximately 83% of them singletons. Sample: peripheral blood. Receptor source: a man aged 55 to 70 with acute or convalescent COVID-19. Each CDR3 is given with its conserved first and last residue. A D gene is named only where the DNA matches it firmly. The size field is filled for only some rows; it gives once, few, many or a size class.

v_gene	j_gene	len	abundance	d_gene	CDR3nt	CDR3aa
TRBV6-5	TRBJ1-6	14	-	-	TGTGCCAGCAGCCAGGGGAGCCTGAATTCACCCCTCCACTTT	CASSQGSLNSPLHF
TRBV10-3	TRBJ1-6	17	-	-	TGTGCCATCAGTGAGGGTCCCCGGGGGAGGGATAATTCACCCCTCCACTTT	CAISEGPRGRDNSPLHF
TRBV6-5	TRBJ1-5	11	-	-	TGTGCCAGCACCAACAGGGCACCCCAGCATTTT	CASTNRAPQHF
TRBV5-5	TRBJ2-7	12	-	-	TGTGCCAGCAGCTTGACTAGCCGCGAGCAGTACTTC	CASSLTSREQYF
TRBV7-9	TRBJ2-1	17	-	-	TGTGCCAGCAGCTTAGGTGGGTTTGAGCGGCTATACAATGAGCAGTTCTTC	CASSLGGFERLYNEQFF
TRBV6-2/TRBV6-3	TRBJ2-7	11	-	TRBD1	TGTGCCAGCAGTTTGGGAGGACAGGGGCACTTC	CASSLGGQGHF
TRBV28	TRBJ1-2	15	-	TRBD1	TGTGCCAGCAGTTTAGCCGGGACAGGAGTCTATGGCTACACCTTC	CASSLAGTGVYGYTF
TRBV2	TRBJ2-3	16	-	TRBD2	TGTGCCAGCAGATTGGGACTAGCGGGAGCCACAGATACGCAGTATTTT	CASRLGLAGATDTQYF
TRBV7-8	TRBJ1-5	15	-	-	TGTGCCAGCAGCTTAGGACAGACTAGCAATCAGCCCCAGCATTTT	CASSLGQTSNQPQHF
TRBV6-5	TRBJ1-6	15	once	TRBD1	TGTGCCAGCATTGCGGGACAGGGCTATAATTCACCCCTCCACTTT	CASIAGQGYNSPLHF
TRBV5-4	TRBJ2-5	17	once	TRBD2	TGTGCCAGCAGCTTTGGAAGTTTGGCGGGAGGAGGGGAGACCCAGTACTTC	CASSFGSLAGGGETQYF
TRBV10-3	TRBJ1-2	18	-	TRBD1	TGTGCCATCAGCCCAAGGGACAGGACCAAGTTAGCTAACTATGGCTACACCTTC	CAISPRDRTKLANYGYTF
TRBV7-8	TRBJ2-7	16	-	-	TGTGCCAGCAGCCGTCGGACTAGCAGGGGGACCTACGAGCAGTACTTC	CASSRRTSRGTYEQYF
TRBV19	TRBJ2-1	18	-	TRBD2	TGTGCCAGTAGTATACCCGCAGGACTAGCGGCCTCCTACAATGAGCAGTTCTTC	CASSIPAGLAASYNEQFF
TRBV5-6	TRBJ2-2	15	once	-	TGTGCCAGCAGCTTGCAACGGGAACGTCCCGGGGAGCTGTTTTTT	CASSLQRERPGELFF
TRBV5-5	TRBJ2-7	14	-	-	TGTGCCAGCAGCTTCGCAGCAGGGGCCTACGAGCAGTACTTC	CASSFAAGAYEQYF
TRBV3-1/TRBV3-2	TRBJ2-3	16	-	TRBD2	TGTGCCAGCAGCCCAGGTTGGACTAGTCTCACAGATACGCAGTATTTT	CASSPGWTSLTDTQYF
TRBV5-1	TRBJ1-3	13	once	TRBD1	TGCGCCAGCAGTCCCGGGACAGCAAACACCATATATTTT	CASSPGTANTIYF
TRBV19	TRBJ1-5	14	-	-	TGTGCCAGTAGTATCCAGGGGATAAATCAGCCCCAGCATTTT	CASSIQGINQPQHF
TRBV5-4	TRBJ2-1	17	-	-	TGTGCCAGCAGCCGGACCCACGCGGGACCCTCCTACAATGAGCAGTTCTTC	CASSRTHAGPSYNEQFF
TRBV21-1	TRBJ1-5	17	-	-	TGTGCCAGCAGCAAAGGCACAGGGAAAGTTCTCAATCAGCCCCAGCATTTT	CASSKGTGKVLNQPQHF
TRBV19	TRBJ2-2	15	few	TRBD2	TGTGCCAGTAGTATCCCCCTAGCGGGCACCGGGGAGCTGTTTTTT	CASSIPLAGTGELFF
TRBV27	TRBJ1-1	17	-	-	TGTGCCAGCAGTCCGATTCTAGGTACAGGGCCCGGGACTGAAGCTTTCTTT	CASSPILGTGPGTEAFF
TRBV6-1	TRBJ2-5	15	-	TRBD1	TGTGCCAGCAGTGACGCCGGGACAGGACAAGAGACCCAGTACTTC	CASSDAGTGQETQYF
TRBV6-2/TRBV6-3	TRBJ2-7	13	-	-	TGTGCCAGCAGTGGTCGACTAGTGGGAGAGCAGTACTTC	CASSGRLVGEQYF
TRBV9	TRBJ2-7	14	-	TRBD1	TGTGCCAGCACCGAAGCGGACAGGGGAAGCGAGCAGTACTTC	CASTEADRGSEQYF
TRBV29-1	TRBJ2-1	17	-	TRBD2	TGCAGCGTTGAAATCGGGGTAGCGGGAGCAACCTACAATGAGCAGTTCTTC	CSVEIGVAGATYNEQFF
TRBV27	TRBJ2-1	16	few	TRBD1	TGTGCCAGCCGGGGACAGTCAAAAGGACAGGACAATGAGCAGTTCTTC	CASRGQSKGQDNEQFF
TRBV7-9	TRBJ1-6	14	once	-	TGTGCCACTACCACCTTGGAGGGCGATTCACCCCTCCACTTT	CATTTLEGDSPLHF
TRBV19	TRBJ1-5	18	-	TRBD1	TGTGCCAGCAGAGGGTGGGGGACAGGGGTTGGTAGCAATCAGCCCCAGCATTTT	CASRGWGTGVGSNQPQHF
TRBV28	TRBJ2-5	15	-	-	TGTGCCAGCTGCGTTACGGTCGGTGGCCAAGGAGCCCAGTACTTC	CASCVTVGGQGAQYF
TRBV10-3	TRBJ2-2	13	-	TRBD1	TGTGCCATCGACAGGGTGGGCACCGGGGAGCTGTTTTTT	CAIDRVGTGELFF
TRBV5-1	TRBJ2-2	13	-	-	TGCGCCAGCAGCTGGGACTTCACCGGGGAGCTGTTTTTT	CASSWDFTGELFF
TRBV24-1	TRBJ2-1	15	once	TRBD2	TGTGCCACCAGTGTTCCACTAGCGGGGTACAATGAGCAGTTCTTC	CATSVPLAGYNEQFF
TRBV2	TRBJ2-1	16	once	TRBD2	TGTGCCAGCAGGCTCGGACTAGCAGGCTCCTACAATGAGCAGTTCTTC	CASRLGLAGSYNEQFF
TRBV4-1	TRBJ1-1	15	-	-	TGCGCCAGCAGCCTAACGGGACTGACGAACACTGAAGCTTTCTTT	CASSLTGLTNTEAFF
TRBV6-5	TRBJ1-5	15	-	-	TGTGCCAGCAGTTACCGACAGACAGCAAATCAGCCCCAGCATTTT	CASSYRQTANQPQHF
TRBV10-3	TRBJ2-3	17	-	-	TGTGCCACACTCGGAAGGCGCGGCGCAACTAACACAGATACGCAGTATTTT	CATLGRRGATNTDTQYF
TRBV30	TRBJ1-1	13	-	-	TGTGCCTGGAGTGACCGGTCCGGGACACCAGCTTTCTTT	CAWSDRSGTPAFF
TRBV18	TRBJ1-1	16	-	TRBD1	TGTGCCAGCTCACCACCGGGGCAGGGGGCGAAAACTGAAGCTTTCTTT	CASSPPGQGAKTEAFF
TRBV7-3	TRBJ2-1	16	-	-	TGTGCCAGCAGCCCCAATTCGGCAGGGTTCCTCAATGAGCAGTTCTTC	CASSPNSAGFLNEQFF
TRBV3-1/TRBV3-2	TRBJ1-2	14	-	TRBD1	TGTGCCAGCAGCCGCAGGGGGCGCGCTGACGGCTACACCTTC	CASSRRGRADGYTF
TRBV28	TRBJ2-7	14	-	TRBD2	TGTGCCAGCAGTCCAACGCGGGGGACGGCCGAGCAGTACTTC	CASSPTRGTAEQYF
TRBV28	TRBJ1-5	15	-	TRBD1	TGTGCCAGCAGTCTAATGACAGGGGGCAATCAGCCCCAGCATTTT	CASSLMTGGNQPQHF
TRBV5-4	TRBJ2-2	14	-	TRBD2	TGTGCCAGCAGCTTAGGCGGGAGGACCGGGGAGCTGTTTTTT	CASSLGGRTGELFF
TRBV19	TRBJ1-1	13	-	TRBD1	TGTGCCACCAGGGACAGCGGGAACACTGAAGCTTTCTTT	CATRDSGNTEAFF
TRBV2	TRBJ2-7	15	-	-	TGTGCCAGCACTAACCCGTTTGGGGACATCTACGAGCAGTACTTC	CASTNPFGDIYEQYF
TRBV5-1	TRBJ2-2	13	few	-	TGCGCCAGCAGCTTGGCTGGTTTGAGCGGGCTGTTTTTT	CASSLAGLSGLFF